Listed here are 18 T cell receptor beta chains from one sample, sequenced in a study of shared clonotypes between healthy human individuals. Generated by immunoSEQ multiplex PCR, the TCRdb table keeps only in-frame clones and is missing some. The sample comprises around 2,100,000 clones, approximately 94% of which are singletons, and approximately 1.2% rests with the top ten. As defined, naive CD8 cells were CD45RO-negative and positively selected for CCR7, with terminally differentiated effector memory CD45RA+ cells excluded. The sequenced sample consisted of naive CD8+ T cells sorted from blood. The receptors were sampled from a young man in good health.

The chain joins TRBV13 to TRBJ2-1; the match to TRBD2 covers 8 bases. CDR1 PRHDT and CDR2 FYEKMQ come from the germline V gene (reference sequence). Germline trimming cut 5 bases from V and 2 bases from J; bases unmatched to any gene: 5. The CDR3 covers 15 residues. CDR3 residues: CASSLSGTTYNEQFF. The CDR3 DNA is TGTGCCAGCAGCCTTAGCGGGACAACCTACAATGAGCAGTTCTTC.

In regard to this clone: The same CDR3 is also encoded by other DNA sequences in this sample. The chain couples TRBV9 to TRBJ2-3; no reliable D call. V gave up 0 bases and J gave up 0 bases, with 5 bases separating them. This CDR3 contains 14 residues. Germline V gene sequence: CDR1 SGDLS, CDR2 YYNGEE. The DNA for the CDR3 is TGTGCCAGCAGCGTAGCTTCCAGCACAGATACGCAGTATTTT. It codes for CASSVASSTDTQYF. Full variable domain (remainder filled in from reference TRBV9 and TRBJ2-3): DSGVTQTPKHLITATGQRVTLRCSPRSGDLSVYWYQQSLDQGLQFLIQYYNGEERAKGNILERFSAQQFPDLHSELNLSSLELGDSALYFCASSVASSTDTQYFGPGTRLTVL.

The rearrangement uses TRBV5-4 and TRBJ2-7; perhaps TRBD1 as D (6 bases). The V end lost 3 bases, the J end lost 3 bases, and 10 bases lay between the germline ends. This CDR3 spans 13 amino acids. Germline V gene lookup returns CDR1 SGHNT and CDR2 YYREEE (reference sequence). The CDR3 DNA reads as TGTGCCAGCAGCTACTTACAGGGCTACGAGCAGTACTTC. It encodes CASSYLQGYEQYF.

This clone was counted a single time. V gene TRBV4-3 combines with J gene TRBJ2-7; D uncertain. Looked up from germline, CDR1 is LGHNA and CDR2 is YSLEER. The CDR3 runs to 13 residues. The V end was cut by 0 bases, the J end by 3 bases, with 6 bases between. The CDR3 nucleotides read TGCGCCAGCAGCCAAGACCTGCGCTACGAGCAGTACTTC. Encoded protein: CASSQDLRYEQYF.

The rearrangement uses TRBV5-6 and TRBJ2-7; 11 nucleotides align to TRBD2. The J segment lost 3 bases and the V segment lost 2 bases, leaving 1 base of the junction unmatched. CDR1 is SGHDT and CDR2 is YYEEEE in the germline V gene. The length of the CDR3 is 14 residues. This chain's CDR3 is CASSLLAGVYEQYF. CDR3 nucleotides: TGTGCCAGCAGCTTACTAGCGGGAGTCTACGAGCAGTACTTC.

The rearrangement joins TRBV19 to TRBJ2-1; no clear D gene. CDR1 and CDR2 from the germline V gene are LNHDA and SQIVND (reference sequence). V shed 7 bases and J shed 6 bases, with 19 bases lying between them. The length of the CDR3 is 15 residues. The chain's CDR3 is CASTPDGETLNEQFF. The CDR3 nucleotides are TGTGCCAGTACCCCCGATGGAGAGACTCTCAATGAGCAGTTCTTC.

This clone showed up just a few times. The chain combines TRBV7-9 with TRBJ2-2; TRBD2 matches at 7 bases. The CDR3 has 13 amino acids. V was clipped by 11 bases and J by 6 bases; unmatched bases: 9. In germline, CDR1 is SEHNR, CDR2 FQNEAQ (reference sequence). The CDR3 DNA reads TGTGCCGACGGACTAGTCAAGGCCGGGGAGCTGTTTTTT. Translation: CADGLVKAGELFF. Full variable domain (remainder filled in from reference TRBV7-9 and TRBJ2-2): DTGVSQNPRHKITKRGQNVTFRCDPISEHNRLYWYRQTLGQGPEFLTYFQNEAQLEKSRLLSDRFSAERPKGSFSTLEIQRTEQGDSAMYLCADGLVKAGELFFGEGSRLTVL.

The CDR3 DNA follows: TGTGCCAGCCGTTGGGCCCTCACCTACGAGCAGTACTTC. This sequence encodes CASRWALTYEQYF. The V call is TRBV28, the J call TRBJ2-7; D gene ambiguous. Germline-derived CDR1 and CDR2 are MDHEN and SYDVKM. The CDR3 is 13 residues long. Trimming pared 8 bases from V and 2 bases from J, leaving 13 bases between.

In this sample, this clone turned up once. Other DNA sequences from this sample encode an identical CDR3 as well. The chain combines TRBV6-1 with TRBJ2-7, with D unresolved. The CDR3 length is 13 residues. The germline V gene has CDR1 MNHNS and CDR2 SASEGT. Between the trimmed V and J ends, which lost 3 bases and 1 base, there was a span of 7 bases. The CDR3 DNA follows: TGTGCCAGCAGTGAGACATCTTCCTACGAGCAGTACTTC. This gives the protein CASSETSSYEQYF.

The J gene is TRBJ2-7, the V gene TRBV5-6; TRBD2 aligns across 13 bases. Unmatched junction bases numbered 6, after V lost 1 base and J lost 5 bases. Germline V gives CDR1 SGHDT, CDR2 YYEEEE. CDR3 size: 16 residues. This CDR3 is CASSLRQGLAGHEQYF. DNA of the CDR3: TGTGCCAGCAGCTTGCGTCAGGGACTAGCGGGACACGAGCAGTACTTC.

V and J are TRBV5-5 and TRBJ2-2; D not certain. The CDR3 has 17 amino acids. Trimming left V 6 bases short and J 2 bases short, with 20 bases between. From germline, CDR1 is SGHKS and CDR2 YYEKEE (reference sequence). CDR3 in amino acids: CASTLHGYMDNTGELFF. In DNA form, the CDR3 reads TGTGCCAGCACTCTACATGGATATATGGACAACACCGGGGAGCTGTTTTTT.

The CDR3 reads CASSEPGSSYEQYF. The CDR3 DNA reads as TGCGCCAGCAGTGAGCCTGGAAGCTCCTACGAGCAGTACTTC. The rearrangement links TRBV10-2 to TRBJ2-7; D unresolved. V lost 2 bases to trimming and J lost 0 bases, with 8 bases between them. CDR1 is WSHSY and CDR2 is SAAADI in the germline V gene. This CDR3 has 14 residues.

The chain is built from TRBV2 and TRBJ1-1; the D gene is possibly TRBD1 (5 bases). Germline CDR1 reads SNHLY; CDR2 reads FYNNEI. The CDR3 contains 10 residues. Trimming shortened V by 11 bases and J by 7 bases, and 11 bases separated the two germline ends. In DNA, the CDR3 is TGTGCCCCCAGGGACCTTGAAGCTTTCTTT. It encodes CAPRDLEAFF.

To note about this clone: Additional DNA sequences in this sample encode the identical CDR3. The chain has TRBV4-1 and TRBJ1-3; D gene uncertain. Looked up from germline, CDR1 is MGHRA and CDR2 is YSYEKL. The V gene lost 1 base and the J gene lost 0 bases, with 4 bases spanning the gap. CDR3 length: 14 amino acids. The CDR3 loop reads CASSQVYSGNTIYF. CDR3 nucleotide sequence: TGCGCCAGCAGCCAAGTATACTCTGGAAACACCATATATTTT.

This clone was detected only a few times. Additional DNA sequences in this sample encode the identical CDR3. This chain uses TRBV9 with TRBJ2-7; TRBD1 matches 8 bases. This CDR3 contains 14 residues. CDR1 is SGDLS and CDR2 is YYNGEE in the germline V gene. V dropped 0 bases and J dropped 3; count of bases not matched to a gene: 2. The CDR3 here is CASSVGGTGYEQYF. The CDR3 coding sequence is TGTGCCAGCAGCGTAGGAGGGACAGGCTACGAGCAGTACTTC.

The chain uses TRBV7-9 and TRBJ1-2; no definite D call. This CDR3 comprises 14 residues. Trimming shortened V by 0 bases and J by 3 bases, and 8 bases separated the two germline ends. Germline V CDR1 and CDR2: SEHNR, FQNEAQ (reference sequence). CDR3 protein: CASSLALEDYGYTF. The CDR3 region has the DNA TGTGCCAGCAGCTTAGCTTTAGAGGACTATGGCTACACCTTC.

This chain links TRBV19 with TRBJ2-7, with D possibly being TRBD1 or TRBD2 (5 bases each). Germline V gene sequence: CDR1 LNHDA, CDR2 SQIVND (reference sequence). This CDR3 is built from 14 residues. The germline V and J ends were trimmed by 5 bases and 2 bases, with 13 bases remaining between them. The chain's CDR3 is CASSPSTGPYEQYF. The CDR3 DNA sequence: TGTGCCAGTAGTCCCTCGACGGGGCCCTACGAGCAGTACTTC.

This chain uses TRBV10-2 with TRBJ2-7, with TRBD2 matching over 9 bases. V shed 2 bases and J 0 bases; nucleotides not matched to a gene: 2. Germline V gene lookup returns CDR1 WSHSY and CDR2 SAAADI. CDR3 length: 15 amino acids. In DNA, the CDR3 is TGCGCCAGCAGTGAGGGCGGGGGGGTCTCCTACGAGCAGTACTTC. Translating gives CASSEGGGVSYEQYF.